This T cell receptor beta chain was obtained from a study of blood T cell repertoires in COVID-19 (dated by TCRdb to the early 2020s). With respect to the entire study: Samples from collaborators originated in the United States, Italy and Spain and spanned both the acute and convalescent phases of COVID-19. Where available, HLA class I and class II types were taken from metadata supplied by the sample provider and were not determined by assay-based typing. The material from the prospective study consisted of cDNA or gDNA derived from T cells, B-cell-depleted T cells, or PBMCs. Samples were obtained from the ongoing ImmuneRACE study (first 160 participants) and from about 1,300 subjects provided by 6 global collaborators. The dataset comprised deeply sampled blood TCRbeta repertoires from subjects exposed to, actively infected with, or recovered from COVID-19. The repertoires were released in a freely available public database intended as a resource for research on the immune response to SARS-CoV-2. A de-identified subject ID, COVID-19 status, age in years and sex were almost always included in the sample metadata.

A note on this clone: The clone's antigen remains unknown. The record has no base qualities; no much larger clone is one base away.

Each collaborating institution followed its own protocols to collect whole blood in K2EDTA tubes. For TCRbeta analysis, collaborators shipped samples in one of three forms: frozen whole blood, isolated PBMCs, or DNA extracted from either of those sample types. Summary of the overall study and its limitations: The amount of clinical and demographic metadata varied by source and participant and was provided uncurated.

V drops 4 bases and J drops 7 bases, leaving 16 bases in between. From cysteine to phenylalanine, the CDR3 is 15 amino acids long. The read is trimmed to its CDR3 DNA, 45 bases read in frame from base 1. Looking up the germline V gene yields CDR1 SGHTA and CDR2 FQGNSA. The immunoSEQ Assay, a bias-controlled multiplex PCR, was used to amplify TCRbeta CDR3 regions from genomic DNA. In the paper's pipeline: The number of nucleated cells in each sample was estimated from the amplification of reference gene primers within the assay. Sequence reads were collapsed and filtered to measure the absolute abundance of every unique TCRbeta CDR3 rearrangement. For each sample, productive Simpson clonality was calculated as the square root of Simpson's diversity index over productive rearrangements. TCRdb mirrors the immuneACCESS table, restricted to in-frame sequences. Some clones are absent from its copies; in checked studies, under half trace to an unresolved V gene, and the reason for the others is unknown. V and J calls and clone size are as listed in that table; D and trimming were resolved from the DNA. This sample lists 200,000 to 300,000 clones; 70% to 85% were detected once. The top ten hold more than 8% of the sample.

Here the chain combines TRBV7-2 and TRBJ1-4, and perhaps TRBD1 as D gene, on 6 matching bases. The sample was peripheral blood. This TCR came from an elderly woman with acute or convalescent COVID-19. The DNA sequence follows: TGTGCCAGCAGCTCTTGGACAGCCGGAGGTGAAAAACTGTTTTTT. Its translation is CASSSWTAGGEKLFF. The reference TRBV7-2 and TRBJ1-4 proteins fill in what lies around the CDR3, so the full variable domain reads GAGVSQSPSNKVTEKGKDVELRCDPISGHTALYWYRQSLGQGLEFLIYFQGNSAPDKSGLPSDRFSAERTGGSVSTLTIQRTQQEDSAVYLCASSSWTAGGEKLFFGSGTQLSVL.